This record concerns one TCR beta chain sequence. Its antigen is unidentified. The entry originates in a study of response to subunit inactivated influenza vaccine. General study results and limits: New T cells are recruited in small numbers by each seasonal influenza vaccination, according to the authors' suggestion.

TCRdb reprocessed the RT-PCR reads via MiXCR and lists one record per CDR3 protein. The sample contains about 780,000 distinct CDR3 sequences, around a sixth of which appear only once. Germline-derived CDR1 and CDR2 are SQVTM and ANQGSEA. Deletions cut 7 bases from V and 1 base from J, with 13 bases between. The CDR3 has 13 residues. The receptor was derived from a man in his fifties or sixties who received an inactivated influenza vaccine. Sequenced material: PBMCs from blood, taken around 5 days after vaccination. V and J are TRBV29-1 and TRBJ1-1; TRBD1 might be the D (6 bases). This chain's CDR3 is CSAEQGRNTEAFF. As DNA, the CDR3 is TGCAGCGCAGAACAGGGAAGGAACACTGAAGCTTTCTTT.